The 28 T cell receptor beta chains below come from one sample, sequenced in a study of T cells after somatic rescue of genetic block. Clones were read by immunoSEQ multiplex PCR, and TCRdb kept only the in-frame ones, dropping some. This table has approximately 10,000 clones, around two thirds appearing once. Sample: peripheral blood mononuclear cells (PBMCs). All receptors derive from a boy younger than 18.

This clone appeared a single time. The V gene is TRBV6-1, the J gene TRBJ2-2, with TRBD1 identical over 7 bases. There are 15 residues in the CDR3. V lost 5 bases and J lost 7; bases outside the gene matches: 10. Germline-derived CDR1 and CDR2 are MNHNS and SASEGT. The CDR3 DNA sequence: TGTGCCAGCAGTCCCAGGGGGACACCGGTCGGGGAGCTGTTTTTT. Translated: CASSPRGTPVGELFF.

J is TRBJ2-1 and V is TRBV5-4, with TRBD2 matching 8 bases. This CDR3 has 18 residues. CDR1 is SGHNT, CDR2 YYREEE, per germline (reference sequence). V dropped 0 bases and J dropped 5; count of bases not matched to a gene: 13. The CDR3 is CASSLAGSLAGGNNEQFF. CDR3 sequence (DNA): TGTGCCAGCAGCTTGGCGGGATCGCTAGCGGGTGGGAACAATGAGCAGTTCTTC.

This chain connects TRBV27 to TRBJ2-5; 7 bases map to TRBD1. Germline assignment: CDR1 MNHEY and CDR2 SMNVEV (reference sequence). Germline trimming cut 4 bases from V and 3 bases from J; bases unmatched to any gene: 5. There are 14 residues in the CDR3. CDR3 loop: CASSYTGVKETQYF. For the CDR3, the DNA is TGTGCCAGCAGTTACACAGGGGTGAAAGAGACCCAGTACTTC.

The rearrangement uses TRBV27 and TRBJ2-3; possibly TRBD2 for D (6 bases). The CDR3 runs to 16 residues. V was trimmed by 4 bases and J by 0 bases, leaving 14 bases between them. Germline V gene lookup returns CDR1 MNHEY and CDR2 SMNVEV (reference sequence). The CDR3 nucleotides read TGTGCCAGCAGTTGGAGGGCGAGCGGGAGCACAGATACGCAGTATTTT. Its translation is CASSWRASGSTDTQYF.

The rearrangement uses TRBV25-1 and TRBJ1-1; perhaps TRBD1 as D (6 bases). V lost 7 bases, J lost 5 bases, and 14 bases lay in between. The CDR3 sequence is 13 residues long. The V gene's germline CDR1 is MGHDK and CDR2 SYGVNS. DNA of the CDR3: TGTGCCAGCACTTGGGGGGCCCGGACTGAAGCTTTCTTT. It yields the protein CASTWGARTEAFF.

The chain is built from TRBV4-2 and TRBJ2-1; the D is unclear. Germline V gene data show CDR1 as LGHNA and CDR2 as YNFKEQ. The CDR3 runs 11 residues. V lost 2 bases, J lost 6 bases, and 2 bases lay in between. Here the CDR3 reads CASSQLNEQFF. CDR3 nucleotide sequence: TGTGCCAGCAGCCAACTCAATGAGCAGTTCTTC.

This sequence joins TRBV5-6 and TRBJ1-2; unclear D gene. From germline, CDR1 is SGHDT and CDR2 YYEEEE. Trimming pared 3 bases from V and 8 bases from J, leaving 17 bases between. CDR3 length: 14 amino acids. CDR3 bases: TGTGCCAGCAGCTCGGGAAAACGGACGGAAGGCTACACCTTC. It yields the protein CASSSGKRTEGYTF.

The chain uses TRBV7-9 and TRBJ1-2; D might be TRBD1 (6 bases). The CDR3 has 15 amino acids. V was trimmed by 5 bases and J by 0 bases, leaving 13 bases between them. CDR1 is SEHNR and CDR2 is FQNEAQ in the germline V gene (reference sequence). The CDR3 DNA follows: TGTGCCAGCAGCGGACCGGGACACTCTAACTATGGCTACACCTTC. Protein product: CASSGPGHSNYGYTF. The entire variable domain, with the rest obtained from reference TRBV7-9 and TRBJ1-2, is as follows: DTGVSQNPRHKITKRGQNVTFRCDPISEHNRLYWYRQTLGQGPEFLTYFQNEAQLEKSRLLSDRFSAERPKGSFSTLEIQRTEQGDSAMYLCASSGPGHSNYGYTFGSGTRLTVV.

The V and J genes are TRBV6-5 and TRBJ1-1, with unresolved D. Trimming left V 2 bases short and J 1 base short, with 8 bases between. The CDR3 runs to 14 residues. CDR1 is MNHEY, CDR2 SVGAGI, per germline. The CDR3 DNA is TGTGCCAGCAGTTACACGTCCGGGAACACTGAAGCTTTCTTT. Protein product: CASSYTSGNTEAFF.

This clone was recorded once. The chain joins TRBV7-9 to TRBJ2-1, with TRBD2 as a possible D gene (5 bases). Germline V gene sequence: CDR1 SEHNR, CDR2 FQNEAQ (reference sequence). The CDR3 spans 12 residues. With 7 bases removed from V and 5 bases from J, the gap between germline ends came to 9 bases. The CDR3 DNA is TGTGCCAGCAACGGAGGAAACAATGAGCAGTTCTTC. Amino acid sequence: CASNGGNNEQFF.

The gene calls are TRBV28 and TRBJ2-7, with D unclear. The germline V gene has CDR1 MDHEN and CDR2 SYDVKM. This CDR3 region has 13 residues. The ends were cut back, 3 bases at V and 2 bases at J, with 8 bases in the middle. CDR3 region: CASSLGLPYEQYF. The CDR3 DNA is TGTGCCAGCAGTTTGGGCCTCCCCTACGAGCAGTACTTC.

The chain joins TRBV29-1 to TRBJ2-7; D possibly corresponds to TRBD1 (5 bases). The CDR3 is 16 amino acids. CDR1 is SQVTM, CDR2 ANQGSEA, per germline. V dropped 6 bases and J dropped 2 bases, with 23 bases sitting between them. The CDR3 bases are TGCAGCGTGATCGACCACGGACACCTTAAAGCCTACGAGCAGTACTTC. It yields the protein CSVIDHGHLKAYEQYF.

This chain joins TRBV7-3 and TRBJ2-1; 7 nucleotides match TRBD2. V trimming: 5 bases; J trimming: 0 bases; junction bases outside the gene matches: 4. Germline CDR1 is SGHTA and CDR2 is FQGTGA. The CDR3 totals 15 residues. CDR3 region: CASSPSGVSYNEQFF. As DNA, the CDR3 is TGTGCCAGCAGCCCGAGCGGGGTCTCCTACAATGAGCAGTTCTTC. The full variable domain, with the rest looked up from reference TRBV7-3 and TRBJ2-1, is GAGVSQTPSNKVTEKGKYVELRCDPISGHTALYWYRQSLGQGPEFLIYFQGTGAADDSGLPNDRFFAVRPEGSVSTLKIQRTERGDSAVYLCASSPSGVSYNEQFFGPGTRLTVL.

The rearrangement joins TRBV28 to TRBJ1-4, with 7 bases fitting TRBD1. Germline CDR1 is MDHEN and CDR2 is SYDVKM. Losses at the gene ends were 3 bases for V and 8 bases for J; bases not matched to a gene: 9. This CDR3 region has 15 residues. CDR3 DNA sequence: TGTGCCAGCAGTTTCCAGGGGGGGGCAGGGGAAAAACTGTTTTTT. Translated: CASSFQGGAGEKLFF.

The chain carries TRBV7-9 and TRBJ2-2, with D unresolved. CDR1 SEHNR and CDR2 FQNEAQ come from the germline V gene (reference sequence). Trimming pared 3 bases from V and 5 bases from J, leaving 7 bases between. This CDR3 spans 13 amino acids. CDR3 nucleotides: TGTGCCAGCAGCTTCTATATTACCGGGGAGCTGTTTTTT. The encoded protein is CASSFYITGELFF.

This chain's CDR3 is CSDHRWPSSGANVLTF. The CDR3 coding sequence is TGCAGCGACCACAGGTGGCCCTCGTCTGGGGCCAACGTCCTGACTTTC. V and J are TRBV29-1 and TRBJ2-6; perhaps TRBD1 as D (5 bases). Trimming took off 7 bases at V and 1 base at J, with 17 bases between the two ends. Germline CDR1 is SQVTM and CDR2 is ANQGSEA. CDR3 length equals 16 residues.

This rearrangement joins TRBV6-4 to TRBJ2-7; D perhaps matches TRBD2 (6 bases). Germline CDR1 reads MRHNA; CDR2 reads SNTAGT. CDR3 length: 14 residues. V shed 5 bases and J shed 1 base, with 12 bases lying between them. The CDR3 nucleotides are TGTGCCAGCAGTCCTTCGACTAGTTCCTACGAGCAGTACTTC. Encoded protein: CASSPSTSSYEQYF.

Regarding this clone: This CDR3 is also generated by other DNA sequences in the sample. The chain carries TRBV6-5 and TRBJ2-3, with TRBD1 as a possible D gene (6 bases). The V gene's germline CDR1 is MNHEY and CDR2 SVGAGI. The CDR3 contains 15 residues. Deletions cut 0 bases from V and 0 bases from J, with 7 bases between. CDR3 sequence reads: CASSYSRGSTDTQYF. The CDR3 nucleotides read TGTGCCAGCAGTTACTCTAGGGGGAGCACAGATACGCAGTATTTT.

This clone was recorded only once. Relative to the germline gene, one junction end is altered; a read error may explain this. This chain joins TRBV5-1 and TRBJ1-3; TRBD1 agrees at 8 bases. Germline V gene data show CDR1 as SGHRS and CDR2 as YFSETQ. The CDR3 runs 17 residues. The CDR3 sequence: CASSLGPTGGQGNTVYF. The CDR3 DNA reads TGCGCCAGCAGCTTGGGTCCTACAGGGGGTCAGGGAAACACCGTATATTTT. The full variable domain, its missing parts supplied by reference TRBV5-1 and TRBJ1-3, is KAGVTQTPRYLIKTRGQQVTLSCSPISGHRSVSWYQQTPGQGLQFLFEYFSETQRNKGNFPGRFSGRQFSNSRSEMNVSTLELGDSALYLCASSLGPTGGQGNTVYFGEGSWLTVV.

The CDR3 DNA reads TGTGCCAGCAGCTTAGTGGAGACTAGGGCTGAGCAGTTCTTC. Translated, it gives CASSLVETRAEQFF. This rearrangement joins TRBV11-2 to TRBJ2-1; perhaps TRBD2 as D (6 bases). CDR3 length: 14 amino acids. Germline lookup yields CDR1 SGHAT and CDR2 FQNNGV. V was trimmed by 1 base and J by 9 bases, leaving 13 bases between them.

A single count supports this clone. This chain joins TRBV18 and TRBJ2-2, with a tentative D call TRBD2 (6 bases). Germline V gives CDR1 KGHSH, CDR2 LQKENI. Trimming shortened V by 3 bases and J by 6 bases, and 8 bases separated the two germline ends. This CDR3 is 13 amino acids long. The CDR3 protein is CASSPRGAGELFF. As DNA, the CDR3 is TGTGCCAGCTCACCGCGGGGAGCCGGGGAGCTGTTTTTT.

The CDR3 protein is CANPPRGRHFYGYTF. CDR3 nucleotides: TGCGCCAACCCACCGCGCGGCAGACACTTCTATGGCTACACCTTC. V is TRBV23-1 and J is TRBJ1-2; D is unresolved. Being an ORF, TRBV23-1 has a function that is uncertain. CDR3 length: 15 residues. The germline V and J ends were trimmed by 10 bases and 4 bases, with 22 bases remaining between them.

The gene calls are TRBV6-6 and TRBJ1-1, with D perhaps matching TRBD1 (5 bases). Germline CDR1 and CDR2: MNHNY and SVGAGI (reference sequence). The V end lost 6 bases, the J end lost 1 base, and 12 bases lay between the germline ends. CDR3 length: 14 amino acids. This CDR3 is CASSRGRGNTEAFF. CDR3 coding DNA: TGTGCCAGCAGCCGAGGGAGGGGGAACACTGAAGCTTTCTTT.

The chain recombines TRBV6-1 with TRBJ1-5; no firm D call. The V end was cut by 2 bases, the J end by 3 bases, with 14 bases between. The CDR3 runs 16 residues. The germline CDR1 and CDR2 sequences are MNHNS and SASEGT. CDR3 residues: CASSELSSVFNQPQHF. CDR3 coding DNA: TGTGCCAGCAGTGAACTATCCTCGGTTTTCAATCAGCCCCAGCATTTT.

CDR3 in DNA: TGCGCCAGCAGCCCAGGGAGCGGTTATAATTCACCCCTCCACTTT. Its translation is CASSPGSGYNSPLHF. The chain links TRBV5-1 to TRBJ1-6; TRBD1 might be the D (5 bases). The V gene lost 4 bases and the J gene lost 4 bases, with 12 bases spanning the gap. Germline V lookup: CDR1 SGHRS, CDR2 YFSETQ. The CDR3 totals 15 residues. The complete variable domain, with remaining parts taken from reference TRBV5-1 and TRBJ1-6, reads KAGVTQTPRYLIKTRGQQVTLSCSPISGHRSVSWYQQTPGQGLQFLFEYFSETQRNKGNFPGRFSGRQFSNSRSEMNVSTLELGDSALYLCASSPGSGYNSPLHFGNGTRLTVT.

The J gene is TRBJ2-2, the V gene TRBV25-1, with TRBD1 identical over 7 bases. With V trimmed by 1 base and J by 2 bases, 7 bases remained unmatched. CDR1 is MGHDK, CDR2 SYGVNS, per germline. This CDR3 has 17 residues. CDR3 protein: CASSEFPGTVNTGELFF. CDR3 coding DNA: TGTGCCAGCAGTGAATTCCCCGGGACAGTTAACACCGGGGAGCTGTTTTTT.

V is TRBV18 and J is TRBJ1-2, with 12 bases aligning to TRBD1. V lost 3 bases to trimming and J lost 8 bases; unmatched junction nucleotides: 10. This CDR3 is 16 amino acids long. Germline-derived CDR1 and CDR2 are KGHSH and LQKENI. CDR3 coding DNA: TGTGCCAGCTCACCTGTCACGGGACAGGGGGCTAACGGCTACACCTTC. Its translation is CASSPVTGQGANGYTF.

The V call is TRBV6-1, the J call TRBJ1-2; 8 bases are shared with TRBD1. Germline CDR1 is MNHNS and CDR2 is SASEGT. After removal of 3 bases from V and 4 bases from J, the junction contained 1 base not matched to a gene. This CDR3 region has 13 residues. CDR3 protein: CASSDRGLYGYTF. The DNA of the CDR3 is TGTGCCAGCAGTGACAGGGGGCTCTATGGCTACACCTTC.